Listed here are 11 T cell receptor beta chains from one sample, sequenced in a study of shared clonotypes between healthy human individuals. The repertoire was sequenced with immunoSEQ multiplex PCR; TCRdb's copy has only in-frame clones and lacks some. This table holds about 980,000 clones, approximately 80% found once. The source material was memory CD4+ T cells sorted from blood. Subset noted: CD45RA-negative fraction. Receptor source: a man between 18 and 35 years old in good health.

This clone was observed once. The J gene is TRBJ2-1, the V gene TRBV14; the D gene is possibly TRBD1 (6 bases). The CDR3 sequence is 15 residues long. With 3 bases removed from V and 3 bases from J, the gap between germline ends came to 12 bases. Per the germline V gene, CDR1 is SGHDN and CDR2 is FVKESK. The DNA for the CDR3 is TGTGCCAGCAGCCACAGGGGTTGGTACTACAATGAGCAGTTCTTC. Protein product: CASSHRGWYYNEQFF.

The chain has TRBV4-3 and TRBJ2-7; TRBD1 is a possible D gene (6 bases). CDR1 is LGHNA and CDR2 is YSLEER in the germline V gene. With 1 base removed from V and 1 base from J, the gap between germline ends came to 11 bases. This CDR3 contains 15 residues. This CDR3 reads CASSQGGLGSYEQYF. In DNA, the CDR3 is TGCGCCAGCAGCCAAGGGGGGCTAGGGTCCTACGAGCAGTACTTC.

The chain joins TRBV29-1 to TRBJ1-2; D perhaps matches TRBD1 (5 bases). The ends were cut back, 5 bases at V and 4 bases at J, with 14 bases in the middle. This CDR3 is 13 amino acids long. Germline CDR1 is SQVTM and CDR2 is ANQGSEA. CDR3 nucleotides: TGCAGCGTTAAACCGGGACTCAGCTATGGCTACACCTTC. This translates into CSVKPGLSYGYTF.

Concerning this clone: This sample includes further DNA sequences coding for the same CDR3. This chain joins TRBV27 and TRBJ2-7; D unresolved. Trimming stripped 6 bases from V and 0 bases from J, with 0 bases between. CDR1 and CDR2 (germline): MNHEY, SMNVEV (reference sequence). The CDR3 has 10 residues. The CDR3 is CASSSYEQYF. CDR3 in DNA: TGTGCCAGCAGCTCCTACGAGCAGTACTTC.

This clone was seen a few times. The gene calls are TRBV7-9 and TRBJ2-1, with a weak D call TRBD1 (5 bases). From germline, CDR1 is SEHNR and CDR2 FQNEAQ (reference sequence). V lost 3 bases, J lost 4 bases, and 13 bases lay in between. The length of the CDR3 is 15 residues. This CDR3 is CASSFVAGLYNEQFF. In DNA, the CDR3 is TGTGCCAGCAGCTTTGTGGCAGGGTTATACAATGAGCAGTTCTTC.

The rearrangement uses TRBV6-1 and TRBJ2-7, with 8 bases fitting TRBD1. CDR3 length: 14 residues. Losses at the gene ends were 6 bases for V and 4 bases for J; bases not matched to a gene: 8. Germline lookup yields CDR1 MNHNS and CDR2 SASEGT. The CDR3 reads CASRPGQVNYEQYF. CDR3 bases: TGTGCCAGCAGGCCGGGACAGGTTAATTACGAGCAGTACTTC.

The gene calls are TRBV30 and TRBJ1-1; D unresolved. The germline CDR1 and CDR2 sequences are GTSNPN and SVGIG (reference sequence). Between the trimmed V and J ends, which lost 2 bases and 0 bases, there was a span of 7 bases. The CDR3 totals 13 residues. CDR3 DNA sequence: TGTGCCTGGAGTTTCAAGGTGAACACTGAAGCTTTCTTT. Protein sequence: CAWSFKVNTEAFF.

The rearrangement joins TRBV11-2 to TRBJ2-5; possible D gene TRBD2, 5 bases. Germline V gene data show CDR1 as SGHAT and CDR2 as FQNNGV. This CDR3 is 15 amino acids long. Trimming cost V 2 bases and J 1 base, with 11 bases left between them. CDR3 sequence: CASSLMRGSQETQYF. Written as DNA, the CDR3 is TGTGCCAGCAGCTTAATGCGCGGGTCCCAAGAGACCCAGTACTTC. Based on the CDR3 plus reference TRBV11-2 and TRBJ2-5, the full variable domain is EAGVAQSPRYKIIEKRQSVAFWCNPISGHATLYWYQQILGQGPKLLIQFQNNGVVDDSQLPKDRFSAERLKGVDSTLKIQPAKLEDSAVYLCASSLMRGSQETQYFGPGTRLLVL.

This sequence joins TRBV5-1 and TRBJ1-1; tentative D call: TRBD1 (5 bases). Trimming left V 5 bases short and J 2 bases short, with 13 bases between. The V gene's germline CDR1 is SGHRS and CDR2 YFSETQ. The CDR3 runs 14 residues. The CDR3 DNA reads TGCGCCAGCAGGATAGGGGCGGTAAACACTGAAGCTTTCTTT. It encodes CASRIGAVNTEAFF.

The gene calls are TRBV7-2 and TRBJ2-1; 8 bases map to TRBD2. V shed 1 base and J 5 bases; nucleotides not matched to a gene: 4. This CDR3 spans 15 amino acids. Germline CDR1 is SGHTA and CDR2 is FQGNSA. CDR3 protein: CASSLGAGGNNEQFF. The CDR3 coding sequence is TGTGCCAGCAGCTTAGGCGCGGGGGGTAACAATGAGCAGTTCTTC.

This chain joins TRBV2 and TRBJ2-1, with 7 bases lining up with TRBD1. The CDR3 sequence is 14 residues long. Germline V gene data show CDR1 as SNHLY and CDR2 as FYNNEI. The trim removed 8 bases at V and 6 bases at J, leaving 10 bases unmatched. The CDR3 region has the DNA TGTGCCAGCGGGTACAGGGGTACGGGCAATGAGCAGTTCTTC. Its protein product is CASGYRGTGNEQFF.